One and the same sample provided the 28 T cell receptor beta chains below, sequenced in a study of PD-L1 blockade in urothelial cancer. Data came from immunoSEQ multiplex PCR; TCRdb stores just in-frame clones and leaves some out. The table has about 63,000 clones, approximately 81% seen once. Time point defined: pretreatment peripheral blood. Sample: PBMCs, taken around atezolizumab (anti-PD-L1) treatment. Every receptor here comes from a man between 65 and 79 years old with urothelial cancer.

DNA of the CDR3: TGTGCCAGCAGCGATAGCCGCTATCGGGGGGCTCGAACTGAAGCTTTCTTT. Encoded protein: CASSDSRYRGARTEAFF. This chain joins TRBV11-2 and TRBJ1-1; D is possibly TRBD1 (6 bases). The germline V gene has CDR1 SGHAT and CDR2 FQNNGV. Between the trimmed V and J ends, which lost 5 bases and 5 bases, there was a span of 24 bases. The length of the CDR3 is 17 residues.

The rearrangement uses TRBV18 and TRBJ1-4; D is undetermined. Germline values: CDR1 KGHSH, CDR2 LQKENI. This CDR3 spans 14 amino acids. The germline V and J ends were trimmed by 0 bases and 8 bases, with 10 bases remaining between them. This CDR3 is CASSPPNGEEKLFF. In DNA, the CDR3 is TGTGCCAGCTCACCACCGAACGGGGAAGAAAAACTGTTTTTT.

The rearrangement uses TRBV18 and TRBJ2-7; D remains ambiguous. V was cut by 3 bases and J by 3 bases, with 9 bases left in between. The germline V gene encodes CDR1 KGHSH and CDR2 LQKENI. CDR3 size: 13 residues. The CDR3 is CASSPNPSYEQYF. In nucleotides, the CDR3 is TGTGCCAGCTCACCTAACCCCAGCTACGAGCAGTACTTC.

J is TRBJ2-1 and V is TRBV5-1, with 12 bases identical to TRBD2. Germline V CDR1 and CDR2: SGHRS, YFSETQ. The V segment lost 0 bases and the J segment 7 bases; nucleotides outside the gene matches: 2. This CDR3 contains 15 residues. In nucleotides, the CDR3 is TGCGCCAGCAGCTTGGTGGGGACTAGCGGGAATGAGCAGTTCTTC. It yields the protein CASSLVGTSGNEQFF.

In DNA form, the CDR3 reads TGTGCCAGCAGCCTCAGCCCGGGACAGGGGGCTGGCTACACCTTC. It encodes CASSLSPGQGAGYTF. J is TRBJ1-2 and V is TRBV7-2; 12 bases align to TRBD1. The length of the CDR3 is 15 residues. Germline assignment: CDR1 SGHTA and CDR2 FQGNSA. V lost 5 bases to trimming and J lost 7 bases; unmatched junction nucleotides: 8.

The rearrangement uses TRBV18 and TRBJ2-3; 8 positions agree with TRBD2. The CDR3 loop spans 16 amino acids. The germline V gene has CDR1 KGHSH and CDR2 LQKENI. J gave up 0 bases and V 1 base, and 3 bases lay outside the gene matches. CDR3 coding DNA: TGTGCCAGCTCACCACTAGCGGGGCACAGCACAGATACGCAGTATTTT. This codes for CASSPLAGHSTDTQYF.

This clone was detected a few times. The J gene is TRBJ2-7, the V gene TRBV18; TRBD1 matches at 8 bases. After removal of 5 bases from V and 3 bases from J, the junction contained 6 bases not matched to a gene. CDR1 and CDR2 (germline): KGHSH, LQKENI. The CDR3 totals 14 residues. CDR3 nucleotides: TGTGCCAGCTCAGCGGACAGGGACGACTACGAGCAGTACTTC. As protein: CASSADRDDYEQYF.

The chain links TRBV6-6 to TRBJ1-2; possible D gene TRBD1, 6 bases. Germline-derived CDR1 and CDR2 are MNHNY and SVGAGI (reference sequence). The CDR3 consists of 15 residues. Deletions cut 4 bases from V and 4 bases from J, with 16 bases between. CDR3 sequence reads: CASSSPTGNFYGYTF. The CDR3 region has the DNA TGTGCCAGCAGTTCCCCCACAGGGAACTTCTATGGCTACACCTTC.

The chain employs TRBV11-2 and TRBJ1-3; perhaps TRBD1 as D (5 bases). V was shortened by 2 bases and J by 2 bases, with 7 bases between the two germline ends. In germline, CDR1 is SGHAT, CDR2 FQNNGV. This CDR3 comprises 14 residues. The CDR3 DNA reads TGTGCCAGCAGCTTAAGCAGGGCTGGAAACACCATATATTTT. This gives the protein CASSLSRAGNTIYF.

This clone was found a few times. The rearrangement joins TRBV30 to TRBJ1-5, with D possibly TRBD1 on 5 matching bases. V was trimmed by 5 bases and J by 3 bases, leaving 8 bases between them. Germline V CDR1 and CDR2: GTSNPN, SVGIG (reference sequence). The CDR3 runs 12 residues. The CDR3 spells CAWGQLNQPQHF. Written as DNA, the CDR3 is TGTGCCTGGGGACAACTCAATCAGCCCCAGCATTTT. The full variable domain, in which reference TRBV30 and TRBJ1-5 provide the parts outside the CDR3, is SQTIHQWPATLVQPVGSPLSLECTVEGTSNPNLYWYRQAAGRGLQLLFYSVGIGQISSEVPQNLSASRPQDRQFILSSKKLLLSDSGFYLCAWGQLNQPQHFGDGTRLSIL.

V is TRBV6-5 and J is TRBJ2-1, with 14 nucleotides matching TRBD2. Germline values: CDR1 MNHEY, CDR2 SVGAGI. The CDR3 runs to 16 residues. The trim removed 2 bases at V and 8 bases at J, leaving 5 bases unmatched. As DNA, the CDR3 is TGTGCCAGCAGTTACGGACTAGCGGGAGGAAGACATGAGCAGTTCTTC. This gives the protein CASSYGLAGGRHEQFF.

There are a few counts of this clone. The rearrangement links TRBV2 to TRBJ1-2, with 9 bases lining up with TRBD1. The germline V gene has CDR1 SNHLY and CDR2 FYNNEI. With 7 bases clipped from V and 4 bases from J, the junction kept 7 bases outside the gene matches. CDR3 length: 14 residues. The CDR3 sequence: CASINRGLGYGYTF. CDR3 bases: TGTGCCAGCATCAACAGGGGGCTGGGCTATGGCTACACCTTC.

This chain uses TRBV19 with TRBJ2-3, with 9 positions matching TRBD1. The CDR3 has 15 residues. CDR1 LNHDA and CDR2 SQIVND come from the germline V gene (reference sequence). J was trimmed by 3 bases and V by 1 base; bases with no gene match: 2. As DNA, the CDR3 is TGTGCCAGTAGTATAGGGGGACAGGGTACAGATACGCAGTATTTT. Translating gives CASSIGGQGTDTQYF.

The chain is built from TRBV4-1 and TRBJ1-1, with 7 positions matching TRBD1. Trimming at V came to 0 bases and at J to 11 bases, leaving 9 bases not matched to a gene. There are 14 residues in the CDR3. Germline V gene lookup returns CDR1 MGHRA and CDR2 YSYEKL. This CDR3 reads CASSQEGSDRRAFF. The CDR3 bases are TGCGCCAGCAGCCAAGAGGGGTCGGACAGGCGGGCTTTCTTT.

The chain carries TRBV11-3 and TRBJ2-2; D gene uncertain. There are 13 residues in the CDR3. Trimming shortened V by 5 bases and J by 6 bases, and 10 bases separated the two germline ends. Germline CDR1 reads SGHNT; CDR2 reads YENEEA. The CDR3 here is CASSPGSPGELFF. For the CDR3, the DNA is TGTGCCAGCAGCCCCGGTTCCCCCGGGGAGCTGTTTTTT.

The CDR3 DNA sequence: TGTGCCAGCAGAGCGGTGAACTATGGCTACACCTTC. This codes for CASRAVNYGYTF. The chain uses TRBV6-5 and TRBJ1-2; D call uncertain. Germline V gives CDR1 MNHEY, CDR2 SVGAGI. Trimming removed 6 bases at V and 2 bases at J, with 7 bases between. This CDR3 is 12 amino acids long.

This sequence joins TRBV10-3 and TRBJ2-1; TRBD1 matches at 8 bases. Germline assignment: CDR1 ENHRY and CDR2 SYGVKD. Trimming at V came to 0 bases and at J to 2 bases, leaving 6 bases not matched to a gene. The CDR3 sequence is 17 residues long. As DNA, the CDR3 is TGTGCCATCAGTGAGTCTTTTGGACAGGGACCCTACAATGAGCAGTTCTTC. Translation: CAISESFGQGPYNEQFF.

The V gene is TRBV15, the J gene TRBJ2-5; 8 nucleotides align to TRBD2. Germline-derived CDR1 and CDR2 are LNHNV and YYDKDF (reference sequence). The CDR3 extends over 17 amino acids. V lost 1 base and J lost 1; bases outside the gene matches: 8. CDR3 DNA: TGTGCCACCAGCAGAGGAGGCGGGGGGCTCGTCCAAGAGACCCAGTACTTC. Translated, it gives CATSRGGGGLVQETQYF. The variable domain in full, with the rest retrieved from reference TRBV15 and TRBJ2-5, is DAMVIQNPRYQVTQFGKPVTLSCSQTLNHNVMYWYQQKSSQAPKLLFHYYDKDFNNEADTPDNFQSRRPNTSFCFLDIRSPGLGDTAMYLCATSRGGGGLVQETQYFGPGTRLLVL.

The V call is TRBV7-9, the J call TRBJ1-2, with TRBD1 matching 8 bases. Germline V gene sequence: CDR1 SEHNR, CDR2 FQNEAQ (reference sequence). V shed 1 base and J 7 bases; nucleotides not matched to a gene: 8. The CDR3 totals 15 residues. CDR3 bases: TGTGCCAGCAGCTTAGAGGGCAGGGGGCAGGGTGGCTACACCTTC. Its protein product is CASSLEGRGQGGYTF.

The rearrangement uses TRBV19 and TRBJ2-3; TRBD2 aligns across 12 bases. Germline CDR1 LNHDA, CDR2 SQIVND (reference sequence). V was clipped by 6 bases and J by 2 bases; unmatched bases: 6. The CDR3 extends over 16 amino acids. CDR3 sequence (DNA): TGTGCCAGTAGGTCGACTAGCGGGAGTTTCACAGATACGCAGTATTTT. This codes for CASRSTSGSFTDTQYF.

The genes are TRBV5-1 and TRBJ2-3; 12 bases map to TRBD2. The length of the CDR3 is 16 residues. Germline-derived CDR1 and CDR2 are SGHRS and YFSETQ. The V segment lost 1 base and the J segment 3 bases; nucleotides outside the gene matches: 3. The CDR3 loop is CASSLLLAGGTDTQYF. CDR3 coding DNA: TGCGCCAGCAGCTTGTTACTAGCGGGAGGTACAGATACGCAGTATTTT.

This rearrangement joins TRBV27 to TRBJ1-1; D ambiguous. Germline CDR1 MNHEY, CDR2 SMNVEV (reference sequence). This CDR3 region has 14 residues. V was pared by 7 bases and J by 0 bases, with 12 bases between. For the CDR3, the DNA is TGTGCCAGCATTAGTACGGGGATGAACACTGAAGCTTTCTTT. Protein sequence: CASISTGMNTEAFF.

The CDR3, as DNA: TGCGCCAGCAGCGGACAGATTAATGAAAAACTGTTTTTT. It codes for CASSGQINEKLFF. The rearrangement links TRBV10-1 to TRBJ1-4; TRBD1 is a possible D gene (6 bases). V lost 6 bases and J 4 bases, leaving 9 bases between the germline ends. Per germline, CDR1 WNHNN and CDR2 SYGVQD (reference sequence). The CDR3 length is 13 residues.

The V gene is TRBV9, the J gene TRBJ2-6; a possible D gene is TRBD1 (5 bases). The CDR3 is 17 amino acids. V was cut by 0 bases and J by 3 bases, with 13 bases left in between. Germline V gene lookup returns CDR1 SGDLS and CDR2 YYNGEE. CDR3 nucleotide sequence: TGTGCCAGCAGCGTAGCTACGGTAGGGGTTGGGGCCAACGTCCTGACTTTC. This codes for CASSVATVGVGANVLTF.

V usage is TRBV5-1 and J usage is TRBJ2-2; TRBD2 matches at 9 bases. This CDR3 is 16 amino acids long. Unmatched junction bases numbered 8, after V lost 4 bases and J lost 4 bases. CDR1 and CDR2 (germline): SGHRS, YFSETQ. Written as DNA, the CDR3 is TGCGCCAGCAGCGGGGGACTAGCCGCCGGCACCGGGGAGCTGTTTTTT. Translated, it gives CASSGGLAAGTGELFF.

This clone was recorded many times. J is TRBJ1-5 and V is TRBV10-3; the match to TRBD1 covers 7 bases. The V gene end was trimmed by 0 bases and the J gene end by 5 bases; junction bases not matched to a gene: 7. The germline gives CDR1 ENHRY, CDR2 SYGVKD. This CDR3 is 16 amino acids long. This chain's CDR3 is CAISESMAGGDQPQHF. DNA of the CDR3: TGTGCCATCAGTGAGTCGATGGCAGGGGGAGATCAGCCCCAGCATTTT.

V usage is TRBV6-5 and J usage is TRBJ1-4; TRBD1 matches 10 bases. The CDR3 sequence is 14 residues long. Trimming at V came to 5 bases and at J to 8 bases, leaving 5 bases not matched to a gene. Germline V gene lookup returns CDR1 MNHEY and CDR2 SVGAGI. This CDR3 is CASSRGTGVEKLFF. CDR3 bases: TGTGCCAGCAGTCGAGGGACAGGGGTGGAAAAACTGTTTTTT.

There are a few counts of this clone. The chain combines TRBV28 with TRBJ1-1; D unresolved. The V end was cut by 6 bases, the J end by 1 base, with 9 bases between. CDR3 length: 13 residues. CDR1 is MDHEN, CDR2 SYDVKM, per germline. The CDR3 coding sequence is TGTGCCAGCAGCCTCGGGAGGAACACTGAAGCTTTCTTT. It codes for CASSLGRNTEAFF.